Each of the 14 T cell receptor beta chains below was sequenced from the same sample in a study of response to subunit inactivated influenza vaccine (dated by TCRdb to 2017 to 2018). The library came from RT-PCR. Sequenced using an Illumina HiSeq 2500. The public reads were run again by TCRdb, first through fastp at Q25 and then through MiXCR, and only productive beta chains were kept. Rows with one shared CDR3 protein collapse into an entry with the most common genes and DNA. This sample comprises almost 250,000 distinct CDR3 sequences, 12% of them detected only once. The ten largest clones take up roughly 7.7% of the sample. The sample in question was non-naive T cells sorted from PBMCs, obtained roughly 15 days before vaccination. This sample's cell subset or site label indicates: memory T cell fraction. Receptors were obtained from a man over 45 who received an inactivated influenza vaccine. Donor details come from another sample of the same person, matched by shared clones.

This clonotype appeared a few times. The CDR3 sequence is CSAPNTRASSYNEQFF. CDR3 nucleotides: TGCAGTGCTCCCAATACTAGGGCGAGCTCCTACAATGAGCAGTTCTTC. The chain has TRBV20-1 and TRBJ2-1; weak D call: TRBD2 (5 bases). Between the trimmed V and J ends, which lost 5 bases and 0 bases, there was a span of 17 bases. The germline V gene has CDR1 DFQATT and CDR2 SNEGSKA (reference sequence). The CDR3 contains 16 residues.

This clonotype qualifies as medium-sized. The chain is built from TRBV6-2 or TRBV6-3 and TRBJ1-1; D is perhaps TRBD1 (5 bases). Germline loops: CDR1 MNHEY, CDR2 SVGEGT. The length of the CDR3 is 12 residues. Deletions cut 8 bases from V and 1 base from J, with 8 bases between. The CDR3: CASGRANTEAFF. The CDR3 nucleotides are TGTGCCAGCGGCAGGGCGAACACTGAAGCTTTCTTT.

The chain combines TRBV12-3 or TRBV12-4 with TRBJ2-2; D may be TRBD1 (7 bases). The germline V and J ends were trimmed by 5 bases and 4 bases, with 14 bases remaining between them. The CDR3 sequence is 15 residues long. CDR3 region: CASSPRGVTTGELFF. The CDR3 coding sequence is TGTGCCAGCAGTCCCAGGGGGGTTACCACCGGGGAGCTGTTTTTT.

The genes are TRBV6-1 and TRBJ2-3; weak D call: TRBD2 (6 bases). The CDR3 runs to 15 residues. V lost 6 bases and J 6 bases, leaving 19 bases between the germline ends. Germline CDR1 is MNHNS and CDR2 is SASEGT. For the CDR3, the DNA is TGTGCCAGCAGACAAAGGGACGGGGGAAACGATACGCAGTATTTT. Its protein product is CASRQRDGGNDTQYF.

CDR3 sequence reads: CAWSFPGLGGTDTQYF. In DNA form, the CDR3 reads TGTGCCTGGAGCTTTCCGGGACTAGGGGGCACAGATACGCAGTATTTT. The chain couples TRBV30 to TRBJ2-3; 8 nucleotides align to TRBD2. The V segment lost 3 bases and the J segment 1 base; nucleotides outside the gene matches: 9. CDR1 is GTSNPN, CDR2 SVGIG, per germline (reference sequence). The CDR3 runs 16 residues. The whole variable domain, filled in from reference TRBV30 and TRBJ2-3, reads SQTIHQWPATLVQPVGSPLSLECTVEGTSNPNLYWYRQAAGRGLQLLFYSVGIGQISSEVPQNLSASRPQDRQFILSSKKLLLSDSGFYLCAWSFPGLGGTDTQYFGPGTRLTVL.

This clonotype has a handful of counts. The rearrangement joins TRBV9 to TRBJ2-2; a possible D gene is TRBD1 (5 bases). In germline, CDR1 is SGDLS, CDR2 YYNGEE. Trimming stripped 2 bases from V and 4 bases from J, with 9 bases between. The CDR3 length is 14 residues. The CDR3 loop is CASSVQGTTGELFF. The CDR3 bases are TGTGCCAGCAGCGTGCAGGGTACCACCGGGGAGCTGTTTTTT.

The V call is TRBV20-1, the J call TRBJ1-2; D uncertain. V lost 0 bases to trimming and J lost 4 bases, with 9 bases between them. The CDR3 runs to 13 residues. Germline V gene sequence: CDR1 DFQATT, CDR2 SNEGSKA (reference sequence). The CDR3 bases are TGCAGTGCTAGAGAGAGCATTTCCTATGGCTACACCTTC. This translates into CSARESISYGYTF.

This clonotype was counted between two and nine times. The chain employs TRBV11-2 and TRBJ2-7; unclear D gene. The CDR3 loop spans 14 amino acids. Germline CDR1 SGHAT, CDR2 FQNNGV. V was trimmed by 1 base and J by 3 bases, leaving 10 bases between them. The CDR3 DNA sequence: TGTGCCAGCAGCTTAGGAGTGGAGATCTACGAGCAGTACTTC. This codes for CASSLGVEIYEQYF.

In this sample, this clonotype turned up a few times. V gene TRBV29-1 combines with J gene TRBJ2-7, with 13 positions matching TRBD2. With 7 bases clipped from V and 6 bases from J, the junction kept 9 bases outside the gene matches. The CDR3 totals 14 residues. Germline lookup yields CDR1 SQVTM and CDR2 ANQGSEA. CDR3 sequence: CSAARTSGRSEQYF. CDR3 in DNA: TGCAGCGCTGCTCGGACTAGCGGGAGAAGCGAGCAGTACTTC.

This clonotype has a handful of counts. The rearrangement uses TRBV20-1 and TRBJ2-7; TRBD1 matches 11 bases. V was clipped by 6 bases and J by 4 bases; unmatched bases: 8. From germline, CDR1 is DFQATT and CDR2 SNEGSKA (reference sequence). The CDR3 has 14 amino acids. The CDR3 bases are TGCAGTGCCAGGAGGGACAGGGGGATATACGAGCAGTACTTC. Amino acids: CSARRDRGIYEQYF.

This clonotype occurred a few times. The CDR3: CASSLVLAGGSYNEQFF. The DNA for the CDR3 is TGTGCCAGCAGCTTAGTGCTAGCGGGAGGTTCCTACAATGAGCAGTTCTTC. The chain uses TRBV7-9 and TRBJ2-1; 11 nucleotides line up with TRBD2. The CDR3 loop spans 17 amino acids. Losses at the gene ends were 1 base for V and 1 base for J; bases not matched to a gene: 3. Looked up from germline, CDR1 is SEHNR and CDR2 is FQNEAQ (reference sequence).

This clonotype was observed many times. The chain has TRBV7-2 and TRBJ1-6; maybe TRBD1 (6 bases). V lost 3 bases to trimming and J lost 8 bases, with 14 bases between them. This CDR3 spans 15 amino acids. CDR1 and CDR2 (germline): SGHTA, FQGNSA. CDR3 amino acids: CASSFRRTADSPLHF. The CDR3 DNA reads as TGTGCCAGCAGCTTCAGACGGACAGCGGATTCACCCCTCCACTTT.

V usage is TRBV20-1 and J usage is TRBJ2-1; possible D gene TRBD2, 6 bases. V was trimmed by 3 bases and J by 8 bases, leaving 14 bases between them. This CDR3 is built from 13 residues. The germline CDR1 and CDR2 sequences are DFQATT and SNEGSKA (reference sequence). This chain's CDR3 is CSARDPGRYEQFF. The CDR3 DNA reads TGCAGTGCTAGGGACCCTGGGAGGTATGAGCAGTTCTTC.

This clonotype was counted only a few times. The chain uses TRBV18 and TRBJ2-7; TRBD2 matches at 7 bases. CDR1 is KGHSH, CDR2 LQKENI, per germline. This CDR3 has 12 residues. V gave up 6 bases and J gave up 5 bases; unmatched junction bases: 4. In DNA, the CDR3 is TGTGCCAGCTCCCCCACTAGCGACGAGCAGTACTTC. Its protein is CASSPTSDEQYF.